This T cell receptor (beta chain) was observed in a study of blood T cell repertoires in COVID-19. As originally analysed: How many nucleated cells were present was estimated from reference gene primer amplification. TCRdb keeps only in-frame clones here, not all; method: immunoSEQ multiplex PCR. D and trimming come from the DNA, and the V and J calls and clone size come from that table. The profile shows over 65,000 clones, approximately 90% of them singletons. V shed 4 bases and J 0 bases; nucleotides not matched to a gene: 4. The CDR3 consists of 16 residues. CDR1 SGDLS and CDR2 YYNGEE come from the germline V gene.

The receptor was derived from a man in his fifties or sixties with active COVID-19. J is TRBJ2-5 and V is TRBV9; 12 bases line up with TRBD2. The material sequenced was peripheral blood. CDR3 region: CASSRTSGTNQETQYF. The CDR3 DNA sequence: TGTGCCAGCAGCCGGACTAGCGGGACTAACCAAGAGACCCAGTACTTC.